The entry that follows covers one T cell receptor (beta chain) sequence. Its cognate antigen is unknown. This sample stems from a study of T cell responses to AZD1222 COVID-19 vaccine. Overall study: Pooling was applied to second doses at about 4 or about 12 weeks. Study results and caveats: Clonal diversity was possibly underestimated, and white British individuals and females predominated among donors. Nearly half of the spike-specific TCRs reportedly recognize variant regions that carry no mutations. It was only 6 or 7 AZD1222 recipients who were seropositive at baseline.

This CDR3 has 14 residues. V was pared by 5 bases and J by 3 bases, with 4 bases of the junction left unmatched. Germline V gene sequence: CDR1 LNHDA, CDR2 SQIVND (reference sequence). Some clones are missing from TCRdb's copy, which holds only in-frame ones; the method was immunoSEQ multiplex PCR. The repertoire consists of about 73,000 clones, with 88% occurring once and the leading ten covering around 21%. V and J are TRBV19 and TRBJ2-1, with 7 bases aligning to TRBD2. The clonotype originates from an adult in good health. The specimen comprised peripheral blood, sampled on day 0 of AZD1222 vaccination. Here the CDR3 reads CASSFGLGYNEQFF. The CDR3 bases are TGTGCCAGTAGTTTTGGACTAGGCTACAATGAGCAGTTCTTC.